The present T cell receptor beta chain was sequenced within a study of response to subunit inactivated influenza vaccine. Study-level findings and limits: The study's authors posited that every seasonal influenza vaccination enlists few new T cells.

This CDR3 has 15 amino acids. V was pared by 0 bases and J by 4 bases, with 10 bases between. CDR1 and CDR2 from the germline V gene are LGHNA and YNFKEQ. TCRdb reprocessed the RT-PCR reads via MiXCR and lists one record per CDR3 protein. Here the sample spans almost 250,000 distinct CDR3 sequences, 10% to 15% being singletons. This clonotype was found a few times. The antigen remains unidentified. The specimen comprised non-naive T cells sorted from PBMCs, sampled less than 15 days before vaccination. The chain combines TRBV4-2 with TRBJ2-1; D ambiguous. This clonotype was sampled from a man in his forties or fifties who received an inactivated influenza vaccine. The CDR3 DNA reads TGTGCCAGCAGCCAAGATCGCAATAGATACAATGAGCAGTTCTTC. This codes for CASSQDRNRYNEQFF.